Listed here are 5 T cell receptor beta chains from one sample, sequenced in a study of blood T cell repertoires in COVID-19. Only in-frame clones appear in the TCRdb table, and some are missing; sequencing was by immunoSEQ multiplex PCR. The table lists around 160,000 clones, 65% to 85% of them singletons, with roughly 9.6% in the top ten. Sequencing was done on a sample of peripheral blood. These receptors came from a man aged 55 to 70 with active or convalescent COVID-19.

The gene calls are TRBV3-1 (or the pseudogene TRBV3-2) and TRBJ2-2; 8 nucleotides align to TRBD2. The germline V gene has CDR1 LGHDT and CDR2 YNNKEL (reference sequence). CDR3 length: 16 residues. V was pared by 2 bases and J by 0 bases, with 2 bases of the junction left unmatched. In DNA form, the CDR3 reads TGTGCCAGCAGCCAAACAGCGGGAGCGAACACCGGGGAGCTGTTTTTT. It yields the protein CASSQTAGANTGELFF.

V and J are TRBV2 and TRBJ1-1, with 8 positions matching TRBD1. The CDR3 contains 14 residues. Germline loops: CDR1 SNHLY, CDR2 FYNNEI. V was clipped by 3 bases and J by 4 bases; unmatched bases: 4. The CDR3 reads CASSDQGATTEAFF. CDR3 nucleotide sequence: TGTGCCAGCAGTGACCAGGGGGCAACCACTGAAGCTTTCTTT.

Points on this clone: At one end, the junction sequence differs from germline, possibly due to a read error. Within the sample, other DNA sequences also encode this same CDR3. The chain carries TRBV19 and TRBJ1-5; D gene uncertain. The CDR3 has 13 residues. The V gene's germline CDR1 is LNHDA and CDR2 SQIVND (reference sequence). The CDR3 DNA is TGTGCAAGTAATCCAGCCCGGGATCAGCCCCAGCATTTT. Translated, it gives CASNPARDQPQHF.

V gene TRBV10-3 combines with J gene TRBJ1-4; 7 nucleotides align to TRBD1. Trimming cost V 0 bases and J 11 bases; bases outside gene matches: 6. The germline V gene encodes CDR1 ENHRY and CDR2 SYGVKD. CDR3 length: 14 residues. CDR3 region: CAISESDRVGKLFF. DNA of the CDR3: TGTGCCATCAGTGAGTCTGACAGGGTGGGCAAACTGTTTTTT.

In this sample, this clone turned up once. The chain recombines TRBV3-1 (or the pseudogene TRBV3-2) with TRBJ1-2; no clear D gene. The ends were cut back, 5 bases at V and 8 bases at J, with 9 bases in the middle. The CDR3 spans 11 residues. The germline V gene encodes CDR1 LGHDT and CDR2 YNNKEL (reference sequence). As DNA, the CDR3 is TGTGCCAGCAGCTACAGTTACGGCTACACCTTC. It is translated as CASSYSYGYTF.